These 24 T cell receptor beta chains share one sample of origin, sequenced in a study of blood T cell repertoires in COVID-19. Method: immunoSEQ multiplex PCR; TCRdb's copy keeps in-frame clones and lacks some. The sample contains around 140,000 clones, about 86% of which appear only once. The sample consisted of peripheral blood. The origin of the receptors is a human donor in a cohort sampled during active COVID-19.

The chain uses TRBV4-1 and TRBJ1-6; 7 nucleotides match TRBD1. This CDR3 region has 16 residues. Germline lookup yields CDR1 MGHRA and CDR2 YSYEKL. V lost 2 bases and J lost 7; bases outside the gene matches: 8. CDR3 sequence reads: CASSQPIRQGNSPLHF. The CDR3 DNA follows: TGCGCCAGCAGCCAACCAATTAGACAGGGCAATTCACCCCTCCACTTT.

The V call is TRBV20-1, the J call TRBJ1-1, with 7 bases identical to TRBD1. Trimming cost V 3 bases and J 8 bases; bases outside gene matches: 3. CDR1 and CDR2 (germline): DFQATT, SNEGSKA (reference sequence). The CDR3 spans 11 residues. This CDR3 reads CSARGTVEAFF. CDR3 nucleotides: TGCAGTGCTAGGGGGACAGTGGAAGCTTTCTTT.

The chain is built from TRBV29-1 and TRBJ1-1; D not certain. Germline CDR1 and CDR2: SQVTM and ANQGSEA. This CDR3 region has 14 residues. V was shortened by 1 base and J by 1 base, with 10 bases between the two germline ends. The CDR3 region has the DNA TGCAGCGTTGAAGTATTCAAGAGGAACACTGAAGCTTTCTTT. This codes for CSVEVFKRNTEAFF. Filled out from reference TRBV29-1 and TRBJ1-1, the complete variable domain reads SAVISQKPSRDICQRGTSLTIQCQVDSQVTMMFWYRQQPGQSLTLIATANQGSEATYESGFVIDKFPISRPNLTFSTLTVSNMSPEDSSIYLCSVEVFKRNTEAFFGQGTRLTVV.

The chain employs TRBV15 and TRBJ2-7, with D possibly matching TRBD2 (6 bases). This CDR3 has 15 residues. The V end was cut by 5 bases, the J end by 4 bases, with 18 bases between. Germline V lookup: CDR1 LNHNV, CDR2 YYDKDF (reference sequence). DNA of the CDR3: TGTGCCACCAGCCACCGAGGGGCGGGATTGTACGAGCAGTACTTC. This sequence encodes CATSHRGAGLYEQYF.

This clone was counted between two and nine times. The V gene is TRBV5-4, the J gene TRBJ2-7; 9 positions match TRBD1. Losses at the gene ends were 4 bases for V and 3 bases for J; bases not matched to a gene: 8. This CDR3 is built from 15 residues. CDR1 and CDR2 from the germline V gene are SGHNT and YYREEE (reference sequence). The CDR3 is CASSGGTGSLYEQYF. The CDR3 nucleotides read TGTGCCAGCAGCGGGGGGACAGGGTCTCTCTACGAGCAGTACTTC.

This clone was detected a few times. This sequence joins TRBV5-1 and TRBJ1-1; TRBD1 might be the D (6 bases). V lost 4 bases and J lost 11, with 21 bases in between. Germline CDR1 SGHRS, CDR2 YFSETQ. This CDR3 spans 14 amino acids. The CDR3 DNA follows: TGCGCCAGCAGCCCCTGGAGCTCAGGGGAAAGGGCTTTCTTT. Translating it yields CASSPWSSGERAFF.

The chain has TRBV10-2 and TRBJ2-7; the D gene is possibly TRBD1 (6 bases). V was pared by 4 bases and J by 3 bases, with 13 bases between. Germline loops: CDR1 WSHSY, CDR2 SAAADI. The CDR3 length is 14 residues. The CDR3 sequence: CASSAAGDLYEQYF. For the CDR3, the DNA is TGCGCCAGCAGTGCTGCAGGGGACCTCTACGAGCAGTACTTC.

A remark on this clone: At the DNA level, this CDR3 is encoded by other sequences in the same sample as well. This chain connects TRBV18 to TRBJ1-1; tentative D call: TRBD1 (5 bases). The V end was cut by 6 bases, the J end by 1 base, with 9 bases between. Germline V gene sequence: CDR1 KGHSH, CDR2 LQKENI. This CDR3 has 13 amino acids. This CDR3 reads CASSPQGNTEAFF. In DNA form, the CDR3 reads TGTGCCAGCTCCCCTCAGGGGAACACTGAAGCTTTCTTT.

The genes are TRBV27 and TRBJ2-7; D gene unclear. Germline loops: CDR1 MNHEY, CDR2 SMNVEV (reference sequence). CDR3 length: 14 amino acids. Trimming pared 0 bases from V and 3 bases from J, leaving 9 bases between. The chain's CDR3 is CASSLSLGYYEQYF. The DNA of the CDR3 is TGTGCCAGCAGTTTATCGCTGGGCTACTACGAGCAGTACTTC.

V and J are TRBV7-9 and TRBJ2-3; D is perhaps TRBD1 (6 bases). CDR3 size: 15 residues. Germline values: CDR1 SEHNR, CDR2 FQNEAQ (reference sequence). The V end was cut by 3 bases, the J end by 0 bases, with 10 bases between. The CDR3 region is CASSFGQGSTDTQYF. The CDR3 nucleotides are TGTGCCAGCAGCTTCGGGCAGGGGAGCACAGATACGCAGTATTTT.

V and J are TRBV10-3 and TRBJ1-1; 8 bases agree with TRBD1. This CDR3 is built from 12 residues. Trimming removed 8 bases from V and 4 bases from J; junction bases left unmatched: 3. Germline values: CDR1 ENHRY, CDR2 SYGVKD. CDR3 in amino acids: CAIWTGTTEAFF. The CDR3 DNA follows: TGTGCCATCTGGACAGGGACCACTGAAGCTTTCTTT.

This chain joins TRBV5-5 and TRBJ2-7; TRBD2 might be the D (5 bases). This CDR3 contains 13 residues. V dropped 4 bases and J dropped 3 bases, with 11 bases sitting between them. Germline CDR1 is SGHKS and CDR2 is YYEKEE (reference sequence). For the CDR3, the DNA is TGTGCCAGCAGCCTAGCCTCGGACTACGAGCAGTACTTC. This encodes CASSLASDYEQYF.

V is TRBV20-1 and J is TRBJ1-1; tentative D call: TRBD1 (6 bases). The germline V gene has CDR1 DFQATT and CDR2 SNEGSKA (reference sequence). The length of the CDR3 is 11 residues. V lost 2 bases and J lost 10, with 11 bases in between. For the CDR3, the DNA is TGCAGTGCTAGATCTCAGGGGATAGCTTTCTTT. Translation: CSARSQGIAFF.

The chain recombines TRBV18 with TRBJ2-7, with TRBD2 matching 8 bases. CDR3 length: 17 amino acids. CDR1 and CDR2 from the germline V gene are KGHSH and LQKENI. J gave up 4 bases and V 3 bases, and 14 bases lay outside the gene matches. CDR3 bases: TGTGCCAGCTCACCCCCGAGGAGCGGGAGTCCGTTTTACGAGCAGTACTTC. Protein: CASSPPRSGSPFYEQYF.

This chain joins TRBV7-2 and TRBJ2-2; a possible D gene is TRBD2 (5 bases). V lost 2 bases and J lost 1, with 8 bases in between. Germline V lookup: CDR1 SGHTA, CDR2 FQGNSA. There are 15 residues in the CDR3. CDR3 region: CASSLFRGNTGELFF. CDR3 coding DNA: TGTGCCAGCAGCTTATTCCGGGGGAACACCGGGGAGCTGTTTTTT.

The J gene is TRBJ2-7, the V gene TRBV18, with D possibly matching TRBD2 (5 bases). V was shortened by 2 bases and J by 6 bases, with 20 bases between the two germline ends. The germline gives CDR1 KGHSH, CDR2 LQKENI. The CDR3 covers 16 residues. This CDR3 is CASSPNGAFEGSEQYF. DNA for the CDR3: TGTGCCAGCTCACCAAATGGTGCATTTGAGGGAAGCGAGCAGTACTTC.

The rearrangement joins TRBV24-1 to TRBJ2-7, with 7 positions matching TRBD1. Germline CDR1 is KGHDR and CDR2 is SFDVKD. With V trimmed by 2 bases and J by 5 bases, 5 bases remained unmatched. The CDR3 is 14 amino acids. The CDR3 sequence: CATSDSHRGHEQYF. CDR3 DNA sequence: TGTGCCACCAGTGATTCCCACAGGGGCCACGAGCAGTACTTC.

V is TRBV7-9 and J is TRBJ2-6, with 7 positions matching TRBD2. Unmatched junction bases numbered 7, after V lost 1 base and J lost 13 bases. The CDR3 covers 14 residues. Germline loops: CDR1 SEHNR, CDR2 FQNEAQ (reference sequence). DNA of the CDR3: TGTGCCAGCAGCTTAGGAACAGGACTAGGGGTCCTGACTTTC. Translation gives CASSLGTGLGVLTF.

The rearrangement uses TRBV19 and TRBJ2-3; 8 nucleotides line up with TRBD2. CDR1 LNHDA and CDR2 SQIVND come from the germline V gene (reference sequence). This CDR3 has 16 residues. V lost 6 bases to trimming and J lost 2 bases; unmatched junction nucleotides: 10. The CDR3 bases are TGTGCCAGTAGCACCGGGGGGGGGCGAACCACAGATACGCAGTATTTT. This sequence encodes CASSTGGGRTTDTQYF.

The J gene is TRBJ2-7, the V gene TRBV28; perhaps TRBD1 as D (6 bases). V was cut by 2 bases and J by 3 bases, with 14 bases left in between. CDR1 MDHEN and CDR2 SYDVKM come from the germline V gene. This CDR3 contains 15 residues. Here the CDR3 reads CASSLTGTPNYEQYF. In DNA, the CDR3 is TGTGCCAGCAGTTTAACCGGGACACCAAACTACGAGCAGTACTTC.

The rearrangement links TRBV2 to TRBJ2-5; 12 bases are shared with TRBD2. CDR1 and CDR2 from the germline V gene are SNHLY and FYNNEI. This CDR3 spans 14 amino acids. Trimming took 6 bases from V and 7 from J; bases not matched to a gene: 6. The CDR3 spells CASSGLAGLRTQYF. In nucleotides, the CDR3 is TGTGCCAGCAGCGGACTAGCGGGGCTTCGGACCCAGTACTTC. The variable domain in full, completed from reference TRBV2 and TRBJ2-5, reads EPEVTQTPSHQVTQMGQEVILRCVPISNHLYFYWYRQILGQKVEFLVSFYNNEISEKSEIFDDQFSVERPDGSNFTLKIRSTKLEDSAMYFCASSGLAGLRTQYFGPGTRLLVL.

This chain links TRBV24-1 with TRBJ2-3, with 13 positions matching TRBD2. CDR3 length equals 18 residues. CDR1 is KGHDR and CDR2 is SFDVKD in the germline V gene. The trim removed 6 bases at V and 3 bases at J, leaving 11 bases unmatched. The CDR3 reads CATSILPGTSGATDTQYF. CDR3 DNA: TGTGCCACCAGTATTCTCCCCGGGACTAGCGGGGCTACAGATACGCAGTATTTT.

This clone is a singleton in its sample. The rearrangement links TRBV4-1 to TRBJ2-7; 7 nucleotides match TRBD1. CDR1 and CDR2 (germline): MGHRA, YSYEKL. The CDR3 runs 15 residues. Trimming cost V 0 bases and J 2 bases; bases outside gene matches: 4. The CDR3 DNA sequence: TGCGCCAGCAGCCAAGATCGGGACAGAGCCTACGAGCAGTACTTC. Protein: CASSQDRDRAYEQYF.

This clone was recorded only once. The chain is built from TRBV28 and TRBJ1-4; D uncertain. CDR3 length: 14 residues. Germline V gives CDR1 MDHEN, CDR2 SYDVKM. V lost 2 bases and J lost 5, with 9 bases in between. The CDR3 reads CASSLQAPNEKLFF. As DNA, the CDR3 is TGTGCCAGCAGTTTACAGGCCCCCAATGAAAAACTGTTTTTT.